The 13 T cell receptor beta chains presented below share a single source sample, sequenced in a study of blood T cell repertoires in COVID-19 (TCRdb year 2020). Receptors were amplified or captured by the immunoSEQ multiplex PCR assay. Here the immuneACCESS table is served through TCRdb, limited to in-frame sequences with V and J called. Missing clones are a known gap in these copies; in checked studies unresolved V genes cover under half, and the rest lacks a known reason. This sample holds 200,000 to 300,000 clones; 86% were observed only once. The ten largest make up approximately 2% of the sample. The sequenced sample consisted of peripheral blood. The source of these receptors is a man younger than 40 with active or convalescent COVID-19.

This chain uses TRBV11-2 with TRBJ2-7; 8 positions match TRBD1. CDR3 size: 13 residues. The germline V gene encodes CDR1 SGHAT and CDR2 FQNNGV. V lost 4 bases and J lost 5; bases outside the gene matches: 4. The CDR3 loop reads CASSSTGAHEQYF. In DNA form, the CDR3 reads TGTGCCAGCAGCTCGACAGGGGCCCACGAGCAGTACTTC.

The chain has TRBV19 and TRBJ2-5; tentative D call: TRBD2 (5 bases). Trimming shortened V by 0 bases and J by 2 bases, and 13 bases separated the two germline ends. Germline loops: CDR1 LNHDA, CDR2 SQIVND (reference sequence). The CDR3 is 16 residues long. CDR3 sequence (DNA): TGTGCCAGTAGTATAGATCATGGACTCAGACAAGAGACCCAGTACTTC. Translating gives CASSIDHGLRQETQYF.

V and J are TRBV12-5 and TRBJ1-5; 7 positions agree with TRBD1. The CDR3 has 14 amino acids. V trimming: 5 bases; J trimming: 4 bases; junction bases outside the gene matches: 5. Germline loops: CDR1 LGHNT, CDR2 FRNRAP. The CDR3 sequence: CASGRDSPNQPQHF. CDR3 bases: TGTGCTAGTGGTCGGGACAGCCCAAATCAGCCCCAGCATTTT.

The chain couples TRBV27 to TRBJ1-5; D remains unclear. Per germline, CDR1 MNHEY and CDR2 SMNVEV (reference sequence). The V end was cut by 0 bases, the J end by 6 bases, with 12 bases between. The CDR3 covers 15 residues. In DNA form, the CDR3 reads TGTGCCAGCAGTTTATCGGGCACGGCCGTTCAGCCCCAGCATTTT. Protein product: CASSLSGTAVQPQHF.

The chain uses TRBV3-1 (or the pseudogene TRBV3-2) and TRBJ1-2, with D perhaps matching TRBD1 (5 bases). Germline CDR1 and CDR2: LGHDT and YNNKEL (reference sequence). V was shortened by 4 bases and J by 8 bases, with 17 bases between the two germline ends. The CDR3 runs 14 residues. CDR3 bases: TGTGCCAGCAGCCCAAAAGACAGTCGCAGGGGCTACACCTTC. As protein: CASSPKDSRRGYTF.

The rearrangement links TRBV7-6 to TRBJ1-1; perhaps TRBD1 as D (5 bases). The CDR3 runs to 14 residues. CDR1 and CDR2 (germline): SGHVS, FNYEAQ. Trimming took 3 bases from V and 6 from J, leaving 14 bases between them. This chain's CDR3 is CASSFGGTTSEAFF. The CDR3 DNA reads TGTGCCAGCAGCTTTGGGGGGACGACCTCTGAAGCTTTCTTT. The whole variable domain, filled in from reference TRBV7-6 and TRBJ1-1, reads GAGVSQSPRYKVTKRGQDVALRCDPISGHVSLYWYRQALGQGPEFLTYFNYEAQQDKSGLPNDRFSAERPEGSISTLTIQRTEQRDSAMYRCASSFGGTTSEAFFGQGTRLTVV.

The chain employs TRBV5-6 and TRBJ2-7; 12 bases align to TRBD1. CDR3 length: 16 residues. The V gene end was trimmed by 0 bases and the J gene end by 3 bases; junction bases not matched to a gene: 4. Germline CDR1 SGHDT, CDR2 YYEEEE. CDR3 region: CASSLEGTGGIYEQYF. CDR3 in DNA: TGTGCCAGCAGCTTGGAAGGGACAGGGGGCATCTACGAGCAGTACTTC.

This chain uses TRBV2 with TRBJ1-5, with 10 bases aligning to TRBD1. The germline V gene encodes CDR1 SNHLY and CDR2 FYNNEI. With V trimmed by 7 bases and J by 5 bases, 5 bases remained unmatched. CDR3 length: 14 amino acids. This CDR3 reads CASMVTGGDQPQHF. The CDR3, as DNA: TGTGCCAGCATGGTGACAGGGGGCGATCAGCCCCAGCATTTT.

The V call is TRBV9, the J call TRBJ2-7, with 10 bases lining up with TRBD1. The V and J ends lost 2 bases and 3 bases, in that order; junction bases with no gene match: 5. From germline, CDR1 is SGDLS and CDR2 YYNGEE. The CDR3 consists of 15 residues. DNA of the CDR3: TGTGCCAGCAGCGTGACCGGGACAGGGGACTACGAGCAGTACTTC. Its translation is CASSVTGTGDYEQYF.

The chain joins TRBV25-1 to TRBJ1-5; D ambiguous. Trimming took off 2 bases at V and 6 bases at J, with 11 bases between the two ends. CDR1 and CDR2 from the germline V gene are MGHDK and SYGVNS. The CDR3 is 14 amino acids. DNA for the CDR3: TGTGCCAGCAGTGAAACGGGATACGGTCAGCCCCAGCATTTT. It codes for CASSETGYGQPQHF.

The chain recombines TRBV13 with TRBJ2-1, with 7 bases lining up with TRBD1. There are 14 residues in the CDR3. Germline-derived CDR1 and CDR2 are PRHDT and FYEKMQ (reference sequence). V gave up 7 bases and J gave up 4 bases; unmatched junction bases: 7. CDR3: CASTGDSLYNEQFF. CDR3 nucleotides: TGTGCCAGCACCGGGGACAGCCTTTACAATGAGCAGTTCTTC.

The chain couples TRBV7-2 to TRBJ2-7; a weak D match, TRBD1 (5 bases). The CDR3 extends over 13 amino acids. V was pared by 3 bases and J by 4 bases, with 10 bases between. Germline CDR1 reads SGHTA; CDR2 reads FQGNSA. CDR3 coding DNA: TGTGCCAGCAGCTTTGGGGCAGATTACGAGCAGTACTTC. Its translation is CASSFGADYEQYF.

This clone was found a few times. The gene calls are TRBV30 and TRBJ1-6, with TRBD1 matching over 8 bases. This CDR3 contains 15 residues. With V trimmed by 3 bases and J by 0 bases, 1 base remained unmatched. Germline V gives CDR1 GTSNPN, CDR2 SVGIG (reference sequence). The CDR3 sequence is CAWSTGGSYNSPLHF. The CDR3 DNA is TGTGCCTGGAGCACAGGGGGCTCCTATAATTCACCCCTCCACTTT.